This T cell receptor beta chain was identified during a study of response to subunit inactivated influenza vaccine. General study points: Researchers suggested that each seasonal influenza vaccination recruits few new T cells.

TCRdb fed the RT-PCR reads into MiXCR, producing one record per CDR3 protein. Here the sample spans some 540,000 distinct CDR3 sequences, around 25% being singletons. This clonotype was detected a few times. Its antigen is as yet unknown. The CDR3 sequence is 12 residues long. CDR1 and CDR2 (germline): LGHDT, YNNKEL (reference sequence). V was clipped by 2 bases and J by 7 bases, with 9 bases between them. The data also belong to a second study, concerning T cells expressing NK-cell markers. From that report: In generating TCR beta cDNA, 5'RACE template switching with UMIs was used. All TCR beta repertoires analysed originated from sorted CD3+CD56+NKG2C+, CD3+CD56+NKG2C- and CD3+CD56-NKG2C+ T cells. Out of eight donors sequenced, seven tested HCMV-seropositive and the remaining one seronegative.

The TCR was taken from a man aged 45 to 65 who received an inactivated influenza vaccine. Sequences were derived from CD4+ T cells sorted from PBMCs, sampled 11 to 12 days after vaccination. The chain joins TRBV3-1 to TRBJ2-7, with a weak D call TRBD2 (5 bases). This chain's CDR3 is CASSQTRKEQYF. The CDR3 nucleotides are TGTGCCAGCAGCCAAACTAGAAAAGAGCAGTACTTC.